The 13 T cell receptor beta chains listed next were all sequenced from one sample in a study of T cells after yellow fever vaccination. TCRdb re-derived calls from the 5' RACE reads in MiXCR, one entry per CDR3 protein. The sample includes some 390,000 distinct CDR3 sequences, roughly a sixth of them seen just once. Here the sequenced sample was PBMCs, taken before the yellow fever booster vaccination. The receptors were sampled from a man aged 18 to 30 who received the YFV17D yellow fever vaccine.

The chain employs TRBV30 and TRBJ1-3; D is uncertain. The CDR3 is 14 amino acids. Germline CDR1 is GTSNPN and CDR2 is SVGIG (reference sequence). V lost 4 bases and J lost 0, with 10 bases in between. CDR3 in amino acids: CAWKLAYSGNTIYF. CDR3 nucleotides: TGTGCCTGGAAGTTGGCCTACTCTGGAAACACCATATATTTT.

The CDR3 reads CAISESPDGLGTIYF. The CDR3 DNA follows: TGTGCCATCAGTGAGTCCCCCGACGGTCTAGGTACCATATATTTT. The chain couples TRBV10-3 to TRBJ1-3; no reliable D call. CDR1 and CDR2 from the germline V gene are ENHRY and SYGVKD. This CDR3 has 15 amino acids. V dropped 0 bases and J dropped 10 bases, with 16 bases sitting between them.

This clonotype was counted only a few times. The chain is built from TRBV5-1 and TRBJ1-6; the D gene is possibly TRBD1 (5 bases). V shed 4 bases and J shed 9 bases, with 14 bases lying between them. Germline CDR1 SGHRS, CDR2 YFSETQ. This CDR3 has 14 residues. CDR3 nucleotide sequence: TGCGCCAGCAGCCTTGGGACCCGAGGTTCACCCCTCCACTTT. Its translation is CASSLGTRGSPLHF.

The chain links TRBV7-6 to TRBJ1-6, with 7 bases that match TRBD1. The V gene end was trimmed by 0 bases and the J gene end by 9 bases; junction bases not matched to a gene: 11. The CDR3 has 17 amino acids. The germline V gene has CDR1 SGHVS and CDR2 FNYEAQ. The CDR3 spells CASSLAIAAGGTSPLHF. The DNA of the CDR3 is TGTGCCAGCAGCTTAGCGATTGCGGCAGGGGGTACTTCACCCCTCCACTTT.

This clonotype has at least ten counts. The V gene is TRBV20-1, the J gene TRBJ2-7; possibly TRBD2 for D (7 bases). This CDR3 comprises 14 residues. Germline V gene sequence: CDR1 DFQATT, CDR2 SNEGSKA (reference sequence). V gave up 5 bases and J gave up 2 bases, with 16 bases separating them. CDR3 in DNA: TGCAGTGCTCAAAGGGGGACTACCCCCTACGAGCAGTACTTC. This translates into CSAQRGTTPYEQYF.

This clonotype has only a few counts. This chain joins TRBV7-3 and TRBJ1-6; the D gene is possibly TRBD1 (5 bases). Germline CDR1 and CDR2: SGHTA and FQGTGA. This CDR3 has 14 residues. Between the trimmed V and J ends, which lost 5 bases and 6 bases, there was a span of 11 bases. The chain's CDR3 is CASSLGTVNSPLHF. CDR3 sequence (DNA): TGTGCCAGCAGCCTCGGGACGGTTAATTCACCCCTCCACTTT.

This clonotype has just a few counts. The chain uses TRBV2 and TRBJ2-1, with TRBD2 matching 10 bases. Germline CDR1 SNHLY, CDR2 FYNNEI. This CDR3 has 15 residues. V lost 5 bases and J lost 3; bases outside the gene matches: 4. This CDR3 is CASSPERGGYNEQFF. The CDR3 DNA follows: TGTGCCAGCAGTCCCGAGCGGGGGGGCTACAATGAGCAGTTCTTC.

This clonotype turned up a few times. The J gene is TRBJ2-1, the V gene TRBV5-1; 8 bases agree with TRBD1. V lost 4 bases to trimming and J lost 2 bases; unmatched junction nucleotides: 2. Germline CDR1 SGHRS, CDR2 YFSETQ. The CDR3 is made up of 14 amino acids. The CDR3: CASSRTGPYNEQFF. In nucleotides, the CDR3 is TGCGCCAGCAGCCGGACAGGGCCCTACAATGAGCAGTTCTTC.

The chain has TRBV4-2 and TRBJ2-7; 12 positions match TRBD1. The CDR3 has 17 residues. CDR1 LGHNA and CDR2 YNFKEQ come from the germline V gene. V dropped 3 bases and J dropped 4; count of bases not matched to a gene: 10. CDR3 sequence (DNA): TGTGCCAGCAGCCAGGAATCCCCGGGACAGGGGGCTTACGAGCAGTACTTC. Protein product: CASSQESPGQGAYEQYF.

The chain employs TRBV6-5 and TRBJ2-7; D gene uncertain. The CDR3 consists of 15 residues. The V and J ends lost 1 base and 2 bases respectively, with 12 bases between them. CDR1 is MNHEY, CDR2 SVGAGI, per germline. The CDR3 is CASSYFSQSPYEQYF. CDR3 bases: TGTGCCAGCAGTTACTTTTCTCAGAGCCCCTACGAGCAGTACTTC.

The chain couples TRBV7-4 to TRBJ2-7; TRBD2 matches at 10 bases. CDR3 size: 17 residues. J gave up 5 bases and V 5 bases, and 15 bases lay outside the gene matches. From germline, CDR1 is SGHVT and CDR2 SQSDAQ. The chain's CDR3 is CASSLGLAARRKDEQYF. The CDR3 DNA sequence: TGTGCCAGCAGCCTCGGACTAGCGGCCAGACGAAAAGACGAGCAGTACTTC. The variable domain in full, completed from reference TRBV7-4 and TRBJ2-7, reads GAGVSQSPRYKVAKRGRDVALRCDSISGHVTLYWYRQTLGQGSEVLTYSQSDAQRDKSGRPSGRFSAERPERSVSTLKIQRTEQGDSAVYLCASSLGLAARRKDEQYFGPGTRLTVT.

In this sample, this clonotype turned up a few times. The chain links TRBV7-9 to TRBJ2-1; 9 bases are a match to TRBD1. The CDR3 extends over 15 amino acids. Germline V gene data show CDR1 as SEHNR and CDR2 as FQNEAQ (reference sequence). V trimming: 5 bases; J trimming: 7 bases; junction bases outside the gene matches: 9. CDR3 in amino acids: CASSPPGTGLNEQFF. For the CDR3, the DNA is TGTGCCAGCAGCCCCCCCGGGACAGGGTTGAATGAGCAGTTCTTC. Full variable domain (remainder filled in from reference TRBV7-9 and TRBJ2-1): DTGVSQNPRHKITKRGQNVTFRCDPISEHNRLYWYRQTLGQGPEFLTYFQNEAQLEKSRLLSDRFSAERPKGSFSTLEIQRTEQGDSAMYLCASSPPGTGLNEQFFGPGTRLTVL.

A few counts support this clonotype. This chain links TRBV20-1 with TRBJ2-2, with 10 bases fitting TRBD1. Per the germline V gene, CDR1 is DFQATT and CDR2 is SNEGSKA (reference sequence). The CDR3 covers 14 residues. V was pared by 3 bases and J by 5 bases, with 3 bases of the junction left unmatched. The CDR3 here is CSASMGQGTGELFF. For the CDR3, the DNA is TGCAGTGCTAGTATGGGACAGGGGACCGGGGAGCTGTTTTTT.